These T cell receptor beta chains were read from a single sample in a study of T-cell memory formation after mild COVID-19. Each CDR3 protein is one row after TCRdb ran MiXCR on the 5' RACE reads. The sample records 250,000 to 300,000 distinct CDR3 sequences, around 16% being singletons. The material sequenced was PBMCs or a T cell subset sorted from them (not recorded which). Receptor source: a man aged 18 to 35 who had mild COVID-19 (a few samples of this study predate the infection). Cell type and time point are not known. Each CDR3 is given with its conserved first and last residue. Each record gives: D gene, CDR3 length, clone size, V gene, J gene, CDR3 DNA, CDR3 protein. A D gene is named only where the DNA matches it firmly. Some rows have no size entry. The others give once, few or many, or a class for an expanded clone.

d_call: TRBD1; cdr3_length: 13; clone_size: few; v_call: TRBV7-9; j_call: TRBJ2-1; cdr3_nt: TGTGCCAGCAGCTACCAGGGGGCCAATGAGCAGTTCTTC; cdr3_aa: CASSYQGANEQFF
d_call: -; cdr3_length: 15; clone_size: few; v_call: TRBV5-6; j_call: TRBJ2-6; cdr3_nt: TGTGCCAGCAGGACAAGGGGAGCAGGGGCCAACGTCCTGACTTTC; cdr3_aa: CASRTRGAGANVLTF
d_call: -; cdr3_length: 18; clone_size: few; v_call: TRBV4-1; j_call: TRBJ2-3; cdr3_nt: TGCGCCAGCAGCCAAGGATCAGGAGCGGCGGCTAGCACAGATACGCAGTATTTT; cdr3_aa: CASSQGSGAAASTDTQYF
d_call: TRBD1; cdr3_length: 15; clone_size: few; v_call: TRBV7-7; j_call: TRBJ2-7; cdr3_nt: TGTGCCAGCAGCTTAGCCGAGGGGGCGGACTACGAGCAGTACTTC; cdr3_aa: CASSLAEGADYEQYF
d_call: -; cdr3_length: 16; clone_size: -; v_call: TRBV6-1; j_call: TRBJ1-1; cdr3_nt: TGTGCCAGCAGTGTATGGGAGCAGGGTTGGAACACTGAAGCTTTCTTT; cdr3_aa: CASSVWEQGWNTEAFF
d_call: -; cdr3_length: 14; clone_size: few; v_call: TRBV3-1; j_call: TRBJ1-1; cdr3_nt: TGTGCCAGCAGCCAAGCGGGGCTAGGTACTGAAGCTTTCTTT; cdr3_aa: CASSQAGLGTEAFF
d_call: -; cdr3_length: 15; clone_size: few; v_call: TRBV5-4; j_call: TRBJ1-1; cdr3_nt: TGTGCCAGCAGCGGGGGCGGGGCAGGGGACACTGAAGCTTTCTTT; cdr3_aa: CASSGGGAGDTEAFF
d_call: -; cdr3_length: 13; clone_size: few; v_call: TRBV7-2; j_call: TRBJ1-4; cdr3_nt: TGTGCCAGCAGCTTGAATGGGGGTGAAAAACTGTTTTTT; cdr3_aa: CASSLNGGEKLFF
d_call: -; cdr3_length: 14; clone_size: many; v_call: TRBV4-1; j_call: TRBJ2-2; cdr3_nt: TGCGCCAGCAGCCAGTCCGCGAACACCGGGGAGCTGTTTTTT; cdr3_aa: CASSQSANTGELFF
d_call: TRBD1; cdr3_length: 12; clone_size: few; v_call: TRBV6-2/TRBV6-3; j_call: TRBJ1-5; cdr3_nt: TGTGCCAGCAGCCACCGGACAGGGCCCCAGCATTTT; cdr3_aa: CASSHRTGPQHF
d_call: TRBD1; cdr3_length: 18; clone_size: few; v_call: TRBV5-5; j_call: TRBJ2-7; cdr3_nt: TGTGCCAGCAGCCCCCGGTCCCGCAGGGGGCTACCCTCCTACGAGCAGTACTTC; cdr3_aa: CASSPRSRRGLPSYEQYF
d_call: TRBD2; cdr3_length: 16; clone_size: -; v_call: TRBV6-2/TRBV6-3; j_call: TRBJ2-5; cdr3_nt: TGTGCCAGCGGATCTAGCGGGGGGTTCGTCGAAGAGACCCAGTACTTC; cdr3_aa: CASGSSGGFVEETQYF
d_call: -; cdr3_length: 16; clone_size: few; v_call: TRBV7-3; j_call: TRBJ2-3; cdr3_nt: TGTGCCAGCAGCCTAGTAGGTGGGTTGGGCACAGATACGCAGTATTTT; cdr3_aa: CASSLVGGLGTDTQYF
d_call: -; cdr3_length: 16; clone_size: -; v_call: TRBV28; j_call: TRBJ2-6; cdr3_nt: TGTGCCAGCCTAAATGGTGGCTCCTCTGGGGCCAACGTCCTGACTTTC; cdr3_aa: CASLNGGSSGANVLTF
d_call: TRBD2; cdr3_length: 17; clone_size: -; v_call: TRBV7-2; j_call: TRBJ2-2; cdr3_nt: TGTGCCAGCAGCTCTCAGCGGGGGGGCCGAGGCACCGGGGAGCTGTTTTTT; cdr3_aa: CASSSQRGGRGTGELFF
d_call: TRBD2; cdr3_length: 16; clone_size: few; v_call: TRBV12-3/TRBV12-4; j_call: TRBJ2-5; cdr3_nt: TGTGCCAGCAGTTTAACTAGCGGGGGGCTCCAAGAGACCCAGTACTTC; cdr3_aa: CASSLTSGGLQETQYF
d_call: -; cdr3_length: 13; clone_size: -; v_call: TRBV6-6; j_call: TRBJ1-5; cdr3_nt: TGTGCCAGCAGTTACTCGATCGGCCAGCCCCAGCATTTT; cdr3_aa: CASSYSIGQPQHF
d_call: -; cdr3_length: 13; clone_size: few; v_call: TRBV29-1; j_call: TRBJ1-1; cdr3_nt: TGCAGCGTTGCACAGCATTATAACACTGAAGCTTTCTTT; cdr3_aa: CSVAQHYNTEAFF
d_call: TRBD1; cdr3_length: 16; clone_size: once; v_call: TRBV7-8; j_call: TRBJ1-2; cdr3_nt: TGTGCCAGCAGCGACCGCAGGGACAGGGTCCCCTATGGCTACACCTTC; cdr3_aa: CASSDRRDRVPYGYTF
d_call: -; cdr3_length: 15; clone_size: few; v_call: TRBV7-3; j_call: TRBJ2-1; cdr3_nt: TGTGCCAGCAGCCTAGAGAGTGGACTACTAAATGAGCAGTTCTTC; cdr3_aa: CASSLESGLLNEQFF
d_call: -; cdr3_length: 16; clone_size: -; v_call: TRBV4-1; j_call: TRBJ1-2; cdr3_nt: TGCGCCAGCAGCTCCCACGGGGCACCGGGTGGCTATGGCTACACCTTC; cdr3_aa: CASSSHGAPGGYGYTF
d_call: TRBD1; cdr3_length: 13; clone_size: few; v_call: TRBV15; j_call: TRBJ1-4; cdr3_nt: TGTGCCACCAGCTACCGCTCAGGGGGAAAACTGTTTTTT; cdr3_aa: CATSYRSGGKLFF
d_call: -; cdr3_length: 13; clone_size: -; v_call: TRBV6-2/TRBV6-3; j_call: TRBJ1-5; cdr3_nt: TGTGCCAGCAGTTACCCCGGGGGCCAGCCCCAGCATTTT; cdr3_aa: CASSYPGGQPQHF
d_call: TRBD1; cdr3_length: 14; clone_size: -; v_call: TRBV29-1; j_call: TRBJ2-7; cdr3_nt: TGCAGCGCATACCTCCGGGACAGGGGGGCCGAGCAGTACTTC; cdr3_aa: CSAYLRDRGAEQYF
d_call: TRBD2; cdr3_length: 14; clone_size: few; v_call: TRBV20-1; j_call: TRBJ2-1; cdr3_nt: TGCAGTGCTAGAGACGGTAGCGGGTACAATGAGCAGTTCTTC; cdr3_aa: CSARDGSGYNEQFF
d_call: -; cdr3_length: 13; clone_size: -; v_call: TRBV20-1; j_call: TRBJ2-3; cdr3_nt: TGCAGTGCTAGAAGGGATATGCCCATCACGCAGTATTTT; cdr3_aa: CSARRDMPITQYF
d_call: TRBD2; cdr3_length: 15; clone_size: few; v_call: TRBV11-2; j_call: TRBJ2-1; cdr3_nt: TGTGCCAGCAGCCCGACTAGCGGGGGGGCCTCTGAGCAGTTCTTC; cdr3_aa: CASSPTSGGASEQFF
d_call: -; cdr3_length: 16; clone_size: few; v_call: TRBV4-3; j_call: TRBJ1-1; cdr3_nt: TGCGCCAGCAGCCCCTTCCTGGGGACCACGAACACTGAAGCTTTCTTT; cdr3_aa: CASSPFLGTTNTEAFF
d_call: -; cdr3_length: 19; clone_size: many; v_call: TRBV4-1; j_call: TRBJ1-6; cdr3_nt: TGCGCCAGCAGCCACCAAACGCGGGGACCAAGGTTTCGTAATTCACCCCTCCACTTT; cdr3_aa: CASSHQTRGPRFRNSPLHF
d_call: -; cdr3_length: 14; clone_size: few; v_call: TRBV5-1; j_call: TRBJ2-1; cdr3_nt: TGCGCCACCAACAAGAGCCCGACCTACAATGAGCAGTTCTTC; cdr3_aa: CATNKSPTYNEQFF
d_call: TRBD2; cdr3_length: 14; clone_size: -; v_call: TRBV2; j_call: TRBJ2-1; cdr3_nt: TGTGCCAGCGGTACTAGCGGGGGGGCCTTTGGGCAGTTCTTC; cdr3_aa: CASGTSGGAFGQFF
d_call: -; cdr3_length: 16; clone_size: -; v_call: TRBV11-3; j_call: TRBJ1-5; cdr3_nt: TGTGCCAGCAGCGCCTCTTACCACGGGGTAAATCAGCCCCAGCATTTT; cdr3_aa: CASSASYHGVNQPQHF
d_call: -; cdr3_length: 14; clone_size: once; v_call: TRBV3-1; j_call: TRBJ2-5; cdr3_nt: TGTGACAGCAGCCAGCCAGGGGGAGGAGAGACCCAGTACTTC; cdr3_aa: CDSSQPGGGETQYF
d_call: TRBD2; cdr3_length: 12; clone_size: -; v_call: TRBV12-3/TRBV12-4; j_call: TRBJ2-4; cdr3_nt: TGTGCCAGCAGTTTGGGAGGGTACATTCAGTACTTC; cdr3_aa: CASSLGGYIQYF
d_call: -; cdr3_length: 16; clone_size: -; v_call: TRBV7-9; j_call: TRBJ2-7; cdr3_nt: TGTGCCAGCAGCCGCTACGACTCTAGGGAATCCTACGAGCAGTACTTC; cdr3_aa: CASSRYDSRESYEQYF
d_call: -; cdr3_length: 11; clone_size: few; v_call: TRBV6-2/TRBV6-3; j_call: TRBJ1-2; cdr3_nt: TGTGCCAGCGGGAGGACCTATGGCTACACCTTC; cdr3_aa: CASGRTYGYTF
d_call: TRBD2; cdr3_length: 15; clone_size: -; v_call: TRBV20-1; j_call: TRBJ2-3; cdr3_nt: TGCAGTGCTCCCGTTAGCGGGGGGCTGAGAGATACGCAGTATTTT; cdr3_aa: CSAPVSGGLRDTQYF
d_call: -; cdr3_length: 14; clone_size: few; v_call: TRBV9; j_call: TRBJ2-3; cdr3_nt: TGTGCCAGCAGCGTAGACGGTCTAACAGATACGCAGTATTTT; cdr3_aa: CASSVDGLTDTQYF
d_call: -; cdr3_length: 14; clone_size: -; v_call: TRBV4-1; j_call: TRBJ2-3; cdr3_nt: TGCGCCAGCAGCCTTCCCCGGAGCACAGATACGCAGTATTTT; cdr3_aa: CASSLPRSTDTQYF
d_call: TRBD1; cdr3_length: 16; clone_size: few; v_call: TRBV6-2/TRBV6-3; j_call: TRBJ1-5; cdr3_nt: TGTGCCAGCAGCGACCCACCCGGGACAGGGGATCAGCCCCAGCATTTT; cdr3_aa: CASSDPPGTGDQPQHF
d_call: -; cdr3_length: 13; clone_size: -; v_call: TRBV10-1; j_call: TRBJ2-7; cdr3_nt: TGCGCCAGCAGTCGGGACTCCCAATACGAGCAGTACTTC; cdr3_aa: CASSRDSQYEQYF
d_call: TRBD1; cdr3_length: 14; clone_size: many; v_call: TRBV4-3; j_call: TRBJ2-4; cdr3_nt: TGCGCCAGCAGCTTAACCGGGAAGGGGGCCATTCAGTACTTC; cdr3_aa: CASSLTGKGAIQYF